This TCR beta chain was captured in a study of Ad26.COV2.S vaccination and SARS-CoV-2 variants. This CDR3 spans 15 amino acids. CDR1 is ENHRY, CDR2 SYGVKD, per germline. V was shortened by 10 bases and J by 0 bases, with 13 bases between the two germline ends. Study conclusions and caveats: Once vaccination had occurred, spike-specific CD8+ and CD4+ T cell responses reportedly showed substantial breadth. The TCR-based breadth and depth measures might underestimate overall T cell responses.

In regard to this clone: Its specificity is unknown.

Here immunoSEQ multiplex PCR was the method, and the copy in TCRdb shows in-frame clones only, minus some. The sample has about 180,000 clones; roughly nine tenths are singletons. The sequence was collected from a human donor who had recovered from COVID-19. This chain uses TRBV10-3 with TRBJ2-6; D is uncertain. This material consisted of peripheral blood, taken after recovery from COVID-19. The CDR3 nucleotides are TGTGCCACCTCCGATAACAACTCTGGGGCCAACGTCCTGACTTTC. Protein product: CATSDNNSGANVLTF.